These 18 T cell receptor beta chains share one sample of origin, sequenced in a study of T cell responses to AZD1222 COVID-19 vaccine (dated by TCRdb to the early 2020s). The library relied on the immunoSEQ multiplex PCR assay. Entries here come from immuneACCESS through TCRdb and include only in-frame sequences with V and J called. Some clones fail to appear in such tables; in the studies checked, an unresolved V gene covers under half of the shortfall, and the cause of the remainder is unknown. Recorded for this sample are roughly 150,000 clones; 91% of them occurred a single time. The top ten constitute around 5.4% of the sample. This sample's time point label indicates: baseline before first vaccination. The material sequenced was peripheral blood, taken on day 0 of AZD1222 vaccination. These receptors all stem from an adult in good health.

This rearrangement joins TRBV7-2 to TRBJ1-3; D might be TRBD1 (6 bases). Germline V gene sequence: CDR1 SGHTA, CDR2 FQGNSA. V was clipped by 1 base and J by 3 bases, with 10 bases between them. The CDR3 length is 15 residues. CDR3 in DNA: TGTGCCAGCAGCTTAGTCACAGGGCTTGGAAACACCATATATTTT. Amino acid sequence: CASSLVTGLGNTIYF.

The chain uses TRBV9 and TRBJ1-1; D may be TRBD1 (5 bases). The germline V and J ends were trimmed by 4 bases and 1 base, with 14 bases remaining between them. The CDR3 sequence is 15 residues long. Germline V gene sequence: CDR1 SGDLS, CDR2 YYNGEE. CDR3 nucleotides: TGTGCCAGCAGCCCTCGGGATGGGGCGAACACTGAAGCTTTCTTT. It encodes CASSPRDGANTEAFF.

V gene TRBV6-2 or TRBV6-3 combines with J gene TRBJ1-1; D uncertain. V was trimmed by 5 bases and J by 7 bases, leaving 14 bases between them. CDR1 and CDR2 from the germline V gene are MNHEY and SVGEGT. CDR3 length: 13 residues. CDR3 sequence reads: CASSDTLGFEAFF. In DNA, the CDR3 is TGTGCCAGCAGTGACACTTTAGGTTTTGAAGCTTTCTTT.

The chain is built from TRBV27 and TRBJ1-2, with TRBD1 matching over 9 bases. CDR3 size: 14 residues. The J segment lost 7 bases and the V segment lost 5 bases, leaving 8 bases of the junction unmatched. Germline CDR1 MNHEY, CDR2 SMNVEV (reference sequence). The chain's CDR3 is CASSRIDRGFGYTF. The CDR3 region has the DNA TGTGCCAGCAGTCGCATCGACAGGGGGTTTGGCTACACCTTC.

The CDR3 spells CASSVRLAGEGDNEQFF. The CDR3 DNA sequence: TGTGCCAGCAGCGTAAGACTAGCGGGAGAGGGAGACAATGAGCAGTTCTTC. The V and J genes are TRBV7-8 and TRBJ2-1; 12 nucleotides line up with TRBD2. CDR3 length: 17 amino acids. CDR1 is SGHVS and CDR2 is FQNEAQ in the germline V gene. V lost 5 bases and J lost 5; bases outside the gene matches: 10.

CDR3 region: CASSPINTGELFF. CDR3 sequence (DNA): TGTGCCAGCAGCCCTATAAACACCGGGGAGCTGTTTTTT. The V call is TRBV7-3, the J call TRBJ2-2; D not resolved. The germline V gene has CDR1 SGHTA and CDR2 FQGTGA. There are 13 residues in the CDR3. The V end lost 5 bases, the J end lost 2 bases, and 6 bases lay between the germline ends.

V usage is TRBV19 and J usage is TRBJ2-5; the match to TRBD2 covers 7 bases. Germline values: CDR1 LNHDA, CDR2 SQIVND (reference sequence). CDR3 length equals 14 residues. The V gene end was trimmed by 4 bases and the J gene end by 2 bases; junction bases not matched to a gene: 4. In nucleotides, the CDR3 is TGTGCCAGTAGTACGCTAGCGGAGCAAGAGACCCAGTACTTC. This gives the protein CASSTLAEQETQYF. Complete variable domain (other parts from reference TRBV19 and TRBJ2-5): DGGITQSPKYLFRKEGQNVTLSCEQNLNHDAMYWYRQDPGQGLRLIYYSQIVNDFQKGDIAEGYSVSREKKESFPLTVTSAQKNPTAFYLCASSTLAEQETQYFGPGTRLLVL.

CDR3 bases: TGTGCCACCTCTAGACCGGGAGAAGAGACCCAGTACTTC. Protein product: CATSRPGEETQYF. V usage is TRBV15 and J usage is TRBJ2-5, with D maybe TRBD2 (6 bases). CDR1 is LNHNV, CDR2 YYDKDF, per germline (reference sequence). The CDR3 has 13 amino acids. V was trimmed by 8 bases and J by 3 bases, leaving 13 bases between them.

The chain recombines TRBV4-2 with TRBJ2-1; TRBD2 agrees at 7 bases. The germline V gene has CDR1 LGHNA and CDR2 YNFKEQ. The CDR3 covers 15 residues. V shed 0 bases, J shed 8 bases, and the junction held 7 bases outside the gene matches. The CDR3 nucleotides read TGTGCCAGCAGCCAAGAGGCGGGAGATCCGGATGAGCAGTTCTTC. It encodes CASSQEAGDPDEQFF.

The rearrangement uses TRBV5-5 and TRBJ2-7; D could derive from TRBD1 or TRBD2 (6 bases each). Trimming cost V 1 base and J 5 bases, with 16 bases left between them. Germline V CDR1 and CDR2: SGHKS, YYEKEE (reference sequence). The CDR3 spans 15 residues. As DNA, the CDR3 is TGTGCCAGCAGCTTGAGATGGGGGCGGGACGACGAGCAGTACTTC. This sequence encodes CASSLRWGRDDEQYF.

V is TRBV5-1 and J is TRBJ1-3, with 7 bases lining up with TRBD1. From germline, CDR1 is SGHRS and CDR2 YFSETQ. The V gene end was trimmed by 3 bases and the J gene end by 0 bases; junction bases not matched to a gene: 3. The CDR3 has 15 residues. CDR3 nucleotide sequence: TGCGCCAGCAGCTCGCCAGGGGGCTCTGGAAACACCATATATTTT. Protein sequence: CASSSPGGSGNTIYF.

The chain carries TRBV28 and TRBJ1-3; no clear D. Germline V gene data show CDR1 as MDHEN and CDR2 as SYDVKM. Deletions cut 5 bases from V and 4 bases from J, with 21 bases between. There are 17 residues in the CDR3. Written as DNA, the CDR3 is TGTGCCAGCAGTCTAACGACGGGTCCCAAAACCGGAAACACCATATATTTT. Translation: CASSLTTGPKTGNTIYF.

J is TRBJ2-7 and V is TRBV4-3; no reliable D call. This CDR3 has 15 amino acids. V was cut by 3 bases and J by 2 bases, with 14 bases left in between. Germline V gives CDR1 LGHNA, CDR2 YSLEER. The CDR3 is CASSQTLSNAYEQYF. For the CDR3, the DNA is TGCGCCAGCAGCCAGACCCTGTCCAATGCCTACGAGCAGTACTTC.

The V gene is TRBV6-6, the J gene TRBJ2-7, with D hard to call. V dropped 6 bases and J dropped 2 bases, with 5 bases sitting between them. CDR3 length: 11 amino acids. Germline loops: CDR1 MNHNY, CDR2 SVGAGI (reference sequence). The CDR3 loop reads CASRETYEQYF. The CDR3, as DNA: TGTGCCAGCAGGGAGACCTACGAGCAGTACTTC.

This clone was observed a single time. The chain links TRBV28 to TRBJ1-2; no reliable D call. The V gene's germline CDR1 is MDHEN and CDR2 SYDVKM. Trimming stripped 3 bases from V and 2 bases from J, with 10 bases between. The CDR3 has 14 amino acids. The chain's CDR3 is CASSFRNPNYGYTF. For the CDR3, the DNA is TGTGCCAGCAGTTTTCGGAACCCCAACTATGGCTACACCTTC.

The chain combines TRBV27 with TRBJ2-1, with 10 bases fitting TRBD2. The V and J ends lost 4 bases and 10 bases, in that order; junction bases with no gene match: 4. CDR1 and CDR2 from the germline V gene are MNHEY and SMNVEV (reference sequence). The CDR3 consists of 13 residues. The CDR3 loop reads CASSYSGRTEQFF. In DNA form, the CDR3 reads TGTGCCAGCAGTTATAGCGGGAGGACCGAGCAGTTCTTC.

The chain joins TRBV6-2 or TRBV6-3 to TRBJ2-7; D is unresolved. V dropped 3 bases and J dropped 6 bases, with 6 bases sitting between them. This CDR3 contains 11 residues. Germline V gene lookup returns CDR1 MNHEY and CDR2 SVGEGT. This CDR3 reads CASSYMSEQYF. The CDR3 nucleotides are TGTGCCAGCAGTTATATGAGCGAGCAGTACTTC.

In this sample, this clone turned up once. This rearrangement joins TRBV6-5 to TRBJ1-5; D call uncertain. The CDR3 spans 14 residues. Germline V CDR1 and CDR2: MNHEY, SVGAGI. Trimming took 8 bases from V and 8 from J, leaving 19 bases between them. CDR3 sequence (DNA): TGTGCCAGCGCGACGGGTTACCGGGTTGAGCCCCAGCATTTT. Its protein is CASATGYRVEPQHF.